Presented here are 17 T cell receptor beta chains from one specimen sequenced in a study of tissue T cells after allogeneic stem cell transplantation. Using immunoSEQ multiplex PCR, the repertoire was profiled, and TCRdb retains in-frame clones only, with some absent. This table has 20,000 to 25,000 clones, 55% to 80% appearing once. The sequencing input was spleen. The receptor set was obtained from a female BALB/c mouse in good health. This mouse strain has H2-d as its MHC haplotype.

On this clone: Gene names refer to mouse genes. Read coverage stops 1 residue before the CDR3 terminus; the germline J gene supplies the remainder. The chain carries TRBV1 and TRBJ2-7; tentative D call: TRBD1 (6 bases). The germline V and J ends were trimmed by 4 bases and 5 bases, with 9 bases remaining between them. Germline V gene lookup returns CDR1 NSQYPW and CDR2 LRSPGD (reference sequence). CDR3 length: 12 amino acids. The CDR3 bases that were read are TGCACCTGCAGTGACAACAGGGATGAACAGTAC. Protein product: CTCSDNRDEQY. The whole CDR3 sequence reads CTCSDNRDEQYF.

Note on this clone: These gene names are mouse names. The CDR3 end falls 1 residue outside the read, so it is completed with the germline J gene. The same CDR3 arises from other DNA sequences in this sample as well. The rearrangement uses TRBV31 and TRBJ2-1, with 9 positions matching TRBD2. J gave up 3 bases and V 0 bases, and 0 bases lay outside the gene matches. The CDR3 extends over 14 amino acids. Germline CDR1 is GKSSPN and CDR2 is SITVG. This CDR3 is CAWSLTGGYAEQFF. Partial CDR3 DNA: TGTGCCTGGAGTCTGACTGGGGGCTATGCTGAGCAGTTC. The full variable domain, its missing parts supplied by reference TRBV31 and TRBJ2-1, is AQTIHQWPVAEIKAVGSPLSLGCTIKGKSSPNLYWYWQATGGTLQQLFYSITVGQVESVVQLNLSASRPKDDQFILSTEKLLLSHSGFYLCAWSLTGGYAEQFFGPGTRLTVL.

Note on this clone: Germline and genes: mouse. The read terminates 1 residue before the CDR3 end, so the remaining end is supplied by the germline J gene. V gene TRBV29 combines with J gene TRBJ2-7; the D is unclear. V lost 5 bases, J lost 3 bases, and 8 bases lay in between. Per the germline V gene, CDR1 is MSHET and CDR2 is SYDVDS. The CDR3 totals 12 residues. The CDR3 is CASSKTDYEQYF. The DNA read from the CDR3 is TGTGCTAGCAGTAAGACGGACTATGAACAGTAC.

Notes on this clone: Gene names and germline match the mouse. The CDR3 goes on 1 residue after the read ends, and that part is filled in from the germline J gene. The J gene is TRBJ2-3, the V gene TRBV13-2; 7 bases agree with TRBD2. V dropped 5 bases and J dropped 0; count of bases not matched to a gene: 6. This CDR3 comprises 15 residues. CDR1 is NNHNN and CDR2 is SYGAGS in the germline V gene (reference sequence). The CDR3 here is CASGLDWASAETLYF. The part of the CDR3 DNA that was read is TGTGCCAGCGGCCTCGACTGGGCTAGTGCAGAAACGCTGTAT.

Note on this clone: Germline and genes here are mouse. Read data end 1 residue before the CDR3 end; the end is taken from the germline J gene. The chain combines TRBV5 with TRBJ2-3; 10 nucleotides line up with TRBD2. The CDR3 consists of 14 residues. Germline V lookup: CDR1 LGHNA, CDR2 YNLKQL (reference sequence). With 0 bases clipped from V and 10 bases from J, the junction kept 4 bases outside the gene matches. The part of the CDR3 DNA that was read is TGTGCCAGCAGCCAAGACCCTGGGGGGGCCCCGCTGTAT. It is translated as CASSQDPGGAPLY. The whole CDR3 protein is CASSQDPGGAPLYF.

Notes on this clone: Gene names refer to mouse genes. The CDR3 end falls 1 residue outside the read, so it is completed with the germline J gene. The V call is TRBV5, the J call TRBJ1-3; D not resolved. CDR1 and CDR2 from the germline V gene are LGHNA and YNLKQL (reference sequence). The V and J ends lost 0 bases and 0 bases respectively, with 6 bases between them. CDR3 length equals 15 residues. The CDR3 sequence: CASSQDRSSGNTLYF. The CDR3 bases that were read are TGTGCCAGCAGCCAAGATCGCTCTTCTGGAAATACGCTCTAT.

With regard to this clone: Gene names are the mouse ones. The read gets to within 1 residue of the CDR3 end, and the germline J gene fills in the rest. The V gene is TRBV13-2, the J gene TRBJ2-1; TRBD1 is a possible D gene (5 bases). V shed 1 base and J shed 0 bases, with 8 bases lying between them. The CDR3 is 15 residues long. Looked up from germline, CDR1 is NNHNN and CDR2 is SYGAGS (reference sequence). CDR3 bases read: TGTGCCAGCGGTGATAGAGGGGATAACTATGCTGAGCAGTTC. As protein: CASGDRGDNYAEQF. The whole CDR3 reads CASGDRGDNYAEQFF.

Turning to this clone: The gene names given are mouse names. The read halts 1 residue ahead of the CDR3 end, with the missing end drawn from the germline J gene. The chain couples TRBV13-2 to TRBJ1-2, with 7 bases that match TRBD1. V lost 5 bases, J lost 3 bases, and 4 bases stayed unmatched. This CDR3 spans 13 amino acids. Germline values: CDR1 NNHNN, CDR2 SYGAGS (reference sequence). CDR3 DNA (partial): TGTGCCAGCGGCGGACAGGAGTACTCCGACTACACC. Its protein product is CASGGQEYSDYT. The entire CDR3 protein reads CASGGQEYSDYTF.

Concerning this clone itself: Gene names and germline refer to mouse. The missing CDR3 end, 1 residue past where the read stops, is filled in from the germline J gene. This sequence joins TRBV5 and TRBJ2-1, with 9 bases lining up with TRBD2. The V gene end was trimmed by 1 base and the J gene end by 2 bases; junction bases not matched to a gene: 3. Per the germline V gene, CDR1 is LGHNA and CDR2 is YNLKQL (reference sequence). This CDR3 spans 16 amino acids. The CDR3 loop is CASSQGVGGHYAEQFF. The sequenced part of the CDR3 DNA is TGTGCCAGCAGCCAAGGGGTGGGGGGGCACTATGCTGAGCAGTTC.

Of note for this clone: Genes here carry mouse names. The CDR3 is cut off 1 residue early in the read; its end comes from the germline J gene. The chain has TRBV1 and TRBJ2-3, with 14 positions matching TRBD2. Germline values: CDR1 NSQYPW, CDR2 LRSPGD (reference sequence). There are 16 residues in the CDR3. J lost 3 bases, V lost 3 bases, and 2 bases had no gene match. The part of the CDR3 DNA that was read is TGCACCTGCAGTGCGAGGGACTGGGGGGGCGCAGAAACGCTGTAT. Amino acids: CTCSARDWGGAETLY. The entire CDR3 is CTCSARDWGGAETLYF.

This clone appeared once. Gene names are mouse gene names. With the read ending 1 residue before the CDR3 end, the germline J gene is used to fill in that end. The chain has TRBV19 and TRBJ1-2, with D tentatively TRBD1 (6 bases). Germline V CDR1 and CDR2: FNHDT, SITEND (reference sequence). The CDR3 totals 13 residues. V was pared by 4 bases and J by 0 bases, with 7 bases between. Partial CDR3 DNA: TGTGCCAGCAGTCGGACAGCAAACTCCGACTACACC. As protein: CASSRTANSDYT. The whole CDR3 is CASSRTANSDYTF.

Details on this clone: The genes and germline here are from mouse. CDR3 DNA, as far as it was read: TGTGCCAGCAGCCAAGTTGCAGGGGACAACGAAAGATTATTT. Its translation is CASSQVAGDNERLF. Given in full, the CDR3 is CASSQVAGDNERLFF. V is TRBV5 and J is TRBJ1-4; maybe TRBD1 (6 bases). The sequenced fragment ends 1 residue before the CDR3 boundary, so the rest is inferred from the germline J gene. In germline, CDR1 is LGHNA, CDR2 YNLKQL (reference sequence). Trimming cost V 1 base and J 4 bases, with 10 bases left between them. This CDR3 is 15 amino acids long.

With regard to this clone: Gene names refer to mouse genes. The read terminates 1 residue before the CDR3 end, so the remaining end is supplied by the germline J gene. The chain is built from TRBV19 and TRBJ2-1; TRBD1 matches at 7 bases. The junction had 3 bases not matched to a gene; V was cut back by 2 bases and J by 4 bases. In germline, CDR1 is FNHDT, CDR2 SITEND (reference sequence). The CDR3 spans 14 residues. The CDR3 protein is CASSIMGQYAEQFF. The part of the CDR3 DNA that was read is TGTGCCAGCAGTATTATGGGACAGTATGCTGAGCAGTTC.

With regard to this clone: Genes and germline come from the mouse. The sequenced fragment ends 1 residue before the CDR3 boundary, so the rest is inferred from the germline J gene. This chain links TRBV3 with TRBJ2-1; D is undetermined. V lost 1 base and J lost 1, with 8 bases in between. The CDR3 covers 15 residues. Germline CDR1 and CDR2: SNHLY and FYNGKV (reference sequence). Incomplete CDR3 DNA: TGTGCCAGCAGCTTAGAGGTGGGAAACTATGCTGAGCAGTTC. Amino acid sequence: CASSLEVGNYAEQF. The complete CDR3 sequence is CASSLEVGNYAEQFF.

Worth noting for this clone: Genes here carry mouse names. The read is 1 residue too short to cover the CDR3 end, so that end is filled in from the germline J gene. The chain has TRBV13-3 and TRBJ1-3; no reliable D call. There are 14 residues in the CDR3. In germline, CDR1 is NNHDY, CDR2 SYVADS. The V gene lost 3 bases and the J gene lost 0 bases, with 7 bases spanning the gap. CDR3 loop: CASSGQNSGNTLYF. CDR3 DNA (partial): TGTGCCAGCAGTGGACAAAATTCTGGAAATACGCTCTAT.

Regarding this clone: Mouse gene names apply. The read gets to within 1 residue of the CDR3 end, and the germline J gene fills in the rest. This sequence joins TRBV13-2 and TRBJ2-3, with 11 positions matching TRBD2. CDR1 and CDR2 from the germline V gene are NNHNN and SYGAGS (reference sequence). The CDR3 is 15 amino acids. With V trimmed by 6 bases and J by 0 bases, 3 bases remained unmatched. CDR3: CASVTGGGSAETLYF. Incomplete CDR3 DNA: TGTGCCAGCGTGACTGGGGGGGGTAGTGCAGAAACGCTGTAT.

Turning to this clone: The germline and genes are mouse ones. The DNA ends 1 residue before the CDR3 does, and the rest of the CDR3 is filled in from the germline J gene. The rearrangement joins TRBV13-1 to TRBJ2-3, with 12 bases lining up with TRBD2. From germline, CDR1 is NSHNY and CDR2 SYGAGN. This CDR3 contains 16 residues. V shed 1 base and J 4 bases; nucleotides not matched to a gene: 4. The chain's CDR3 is CASSDPDWGGTETLYF. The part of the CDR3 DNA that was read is TGTGCCAGCAGTGATCCGGACTGGGGGGGGACAGAAACGCTGTAT.